The source of this T cell receptor (beta chain) is a study of blood T cells in healthy people across ages (dated by TCRdb to the mid-2010s). For context, the study as a whole: In model experiments, roughly one uniquely barcoded TCR beta cDNA molecule per two T cells was captured by template switching. The donors were divided into four age groups: young (average 16 years), middle-aged (over 35), aged (about 60) and long-lived (approximately 74). Age-related changes in TCR beta repertoire diversity were measured in the study by deep sequencing normalized with unique cDNA molecular identifiers. To avoid experimental bias, donors of different ages were randomly spread across the sequencing lanes. Two additional independent replicas of 1 million unique cDNA reads from the same blood draw were analyzed for two donors (one aged 18 to 30 and one aged 80 or older). Findings and caveats that apply to the study as a whole: Observed TCR beta diversity per million T cells fell roughly linearly with age, and a significant reduction was already apparent by age roughly 41. Because the CMV infection status of the donors was unknown, age-related changes in expanded clonotypes may potentially have been confounded. The long-lived group showed more naive CD4+ T cells, fewer expanded clones and increased TCR diversity than the aged group, suggesting age selection. Total diversity estimates from one million sequenced T cells were considered lower bounds and underestimates. A strong correlation was found between observed TCR beta diversity and the percentage of naive T cells measured by flow cytometry. Since profiling was done on bulk unsorted PBMCs, naive and antigen-experienced compartments could not be conclusively compared.

In its sample, this clonotype was seen a few times. Its antigen specificity is not known. A much larger clone lies one base from this, so it may be a read error. The CDR3 runs 15 residues from the cysteine to the phenylalanine. Here the CDR3 DNA is all that survives: 45 bases in frame from base 1. V and J are truncated by 2 bases and 10 bases respectively, leaving an intervening sequence of 22 bases. The germline V gene specifies SGHDT as CDR1 and YYEEEE as CDR2. The method was 5' RACE. Sequenced on an Illumina HiSeq 2500. A second PCR of about 6 to 11 cycles was run with a J-beta primer mix and a sample-barcoded 5' primer. A unique molecular identifier was introduced onto each TCR beta cDNA molecule by a template-switch 5' adaptor carrying 12 random nucleotides. Each sample yielded at least 2.5 million CDR3-containing paired-end reads. All of the RNA was converted into first-strand cDNA using the Mint cDNA synthesis kit, with a TRBC-specific oligonucleotide serving as the primer. Following uracil-DNA glycosylase treatment, all cDNA underwent a first 18-cycle PCR with the universal primers M1SS and BC2_uni_R. For the original study's pipeline: For normalization, 1 million high-quality reads, each with a distinct molecular identifier, were randomly selected from each sample. Reads sharing molecular identifiers were discarded rather than binned into consensus sequences. MiTCR, with a Q25 quality threshold and the strictest error-elimination algorithm, was used for CDR3 identification, clonotype clustering and error correction. A nonparametric unseen species model with Euler transformation was used to estimate a lower bound on total TCR beta diversity. In TCRdb, the public reads were trimmed at Q25 with fastp and aligned with MiXCR, with productive beta chains retained. Every entry covers one CDR3 protein and lists the most common genes and DNA from its rows. TCRdb assigned the V and J calls; the authors' analysis was not used. The sample has some 1.7 million distinct CDR3 sequences on record, about 30% of them singletons. 7% to 9% of the sample is held by the ten biggest clonotypes.

The roughly 42 donors, aged about 6 to 95 years, were systemically healthy Caucasian individuals from Russia. Approximately 9.7 milliliters of peripheral blood were drawn from each donor into EDTA-treated Vacutainer tubes. Ficoll-Paque density-gradient centrifugation was used to isolate PBMCs, with at least 7 million per sample. Trizol reagent was used to extract total RNA from PBMCs, with at least 6 micrograms per sample. For every donor, flow cytometry on a PBMC aliquot measured the percentage of naive CD45RAhigh/CD27high T cells. The chain joins TRBV5-6 to TRBJ2-7; the D gene is perhaps TRBD2, from 6 matching bases. Specimen: blood. This TCR came from a woman in her twenties or thirties in good health. In nucleotides, the sequence is TGTGCCAGCAGCTTTGGGACTGCCCCCTGGGAGGCCCAGTACTTC. Its protein product is CASSFGTAPWEAQYF.